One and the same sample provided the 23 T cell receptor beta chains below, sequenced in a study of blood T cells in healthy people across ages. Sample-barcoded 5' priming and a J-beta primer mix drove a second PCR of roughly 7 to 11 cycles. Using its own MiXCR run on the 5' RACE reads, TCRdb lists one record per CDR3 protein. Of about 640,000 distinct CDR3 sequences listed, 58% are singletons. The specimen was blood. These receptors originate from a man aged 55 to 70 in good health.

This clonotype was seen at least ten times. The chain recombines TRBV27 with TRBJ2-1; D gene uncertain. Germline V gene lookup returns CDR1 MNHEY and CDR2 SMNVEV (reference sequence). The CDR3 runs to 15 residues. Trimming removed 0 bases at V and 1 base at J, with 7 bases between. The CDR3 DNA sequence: TGTGCCAGCAGTTTATCCAGACCTTCCTACAATGAGCAGTTCTTC. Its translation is CASSLSRPSYNEQFF.

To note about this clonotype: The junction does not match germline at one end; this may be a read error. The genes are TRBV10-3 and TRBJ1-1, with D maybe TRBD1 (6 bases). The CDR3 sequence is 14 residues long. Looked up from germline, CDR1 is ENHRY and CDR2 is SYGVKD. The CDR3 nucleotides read TGCGCCATCACAAAAACAGGGACGAACACTGAAGCTTTCTTT. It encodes CAITKTGTNTEAFF.

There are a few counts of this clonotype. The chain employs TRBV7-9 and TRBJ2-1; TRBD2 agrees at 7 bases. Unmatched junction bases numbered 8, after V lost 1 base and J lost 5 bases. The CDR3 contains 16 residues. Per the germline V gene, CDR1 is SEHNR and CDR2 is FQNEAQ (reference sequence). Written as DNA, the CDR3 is TGTGCCAGCAGCTTAGACTCCAGCGGGGCCAACAATGAGCAGTTCTTC. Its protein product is CASSLDSSGANNEQFF. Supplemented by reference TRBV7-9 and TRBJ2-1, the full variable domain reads DTGVSQNPRHKITKRGQNVTFRCDPISEHNRLYWYRQTLGQGPEFLTYFQNEAQLEKSRLLSDRFSAERPKGSFSTLEIQRTEQGDSAMYLCASSLDSSGANNEQFFGPGTRLTVL.

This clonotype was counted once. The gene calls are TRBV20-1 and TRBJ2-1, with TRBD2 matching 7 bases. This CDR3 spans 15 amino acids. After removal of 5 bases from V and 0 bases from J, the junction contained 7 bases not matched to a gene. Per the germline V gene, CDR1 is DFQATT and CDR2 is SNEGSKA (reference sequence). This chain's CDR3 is CSAWAGRGSYNEQFF. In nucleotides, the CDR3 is TGCAGTGCTTGGGCAGGGAGGGGCTCCTACAATGAGCAGTTCTTC.

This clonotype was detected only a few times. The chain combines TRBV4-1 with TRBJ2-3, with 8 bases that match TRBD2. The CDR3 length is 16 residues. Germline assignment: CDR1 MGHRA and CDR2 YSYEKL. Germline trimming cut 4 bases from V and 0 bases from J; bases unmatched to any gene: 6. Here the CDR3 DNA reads TGCGCCAGCAGCCTCTTAGCGGGGACTAGCACAGATACGCAGTATTTT. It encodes CASSLLAGTSTDTQYF.

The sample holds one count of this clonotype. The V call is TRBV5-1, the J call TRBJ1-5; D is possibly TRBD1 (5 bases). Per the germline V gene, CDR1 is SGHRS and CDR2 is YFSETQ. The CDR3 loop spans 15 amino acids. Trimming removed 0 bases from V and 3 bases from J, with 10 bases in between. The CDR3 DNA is TGCGCCAGCAGCTTGGGACAGACCGCCAATCAGCCCCAGCATTTT. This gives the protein CASSLGQTANQPQHF. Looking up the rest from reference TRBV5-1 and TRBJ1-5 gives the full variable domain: KAGVTQTPRYLIKTRGQQVTLSCSPISGHRSVSWYQQTPGQGLQFLFEYFSETQRNKGNFPGRFSGRQFSNSRSEMNVSTLELGDSALYLCASSLGQTANQPQHFGDGTRLSIL.

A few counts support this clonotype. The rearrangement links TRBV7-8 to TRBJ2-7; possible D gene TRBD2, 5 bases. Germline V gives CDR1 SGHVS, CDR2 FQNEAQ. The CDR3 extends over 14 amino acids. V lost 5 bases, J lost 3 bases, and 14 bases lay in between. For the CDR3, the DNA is TGTGCCAGCAGCCGCGGTGCGGGTCGCTACGAGCAGTACTTC. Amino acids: CASSRGAGRYEQYF.

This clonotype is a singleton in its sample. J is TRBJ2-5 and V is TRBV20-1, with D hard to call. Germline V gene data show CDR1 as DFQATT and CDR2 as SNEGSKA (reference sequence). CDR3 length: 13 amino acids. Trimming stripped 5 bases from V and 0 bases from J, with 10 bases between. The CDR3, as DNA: TGCAGTGCTCTACACAGAAACCAAGAGACCCAGTACTTC. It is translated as CSALHRNQETQYF.

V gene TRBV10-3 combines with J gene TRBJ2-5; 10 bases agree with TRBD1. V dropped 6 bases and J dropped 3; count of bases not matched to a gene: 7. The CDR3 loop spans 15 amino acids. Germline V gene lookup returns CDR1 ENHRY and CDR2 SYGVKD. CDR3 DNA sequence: TGTGCCATCAGCCTCGGACAGGGGGGAGAAGAGACCCAGTACTTC. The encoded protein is CAISLGQGGEETQYF.

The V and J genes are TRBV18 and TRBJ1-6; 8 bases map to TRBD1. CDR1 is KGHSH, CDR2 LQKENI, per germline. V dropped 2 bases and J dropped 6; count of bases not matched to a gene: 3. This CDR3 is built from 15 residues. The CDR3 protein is CASSPKTGVNSPLHF. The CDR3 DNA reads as TGTGCCAGCTCACCAAAGACAGGGGTTAATTCACCCCTCCACTTT.

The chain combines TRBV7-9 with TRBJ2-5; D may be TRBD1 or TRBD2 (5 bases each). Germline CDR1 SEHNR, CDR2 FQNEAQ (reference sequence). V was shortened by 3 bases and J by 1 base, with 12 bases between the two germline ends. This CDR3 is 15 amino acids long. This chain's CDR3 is CASSFGTIGQETQYF. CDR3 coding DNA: TGTGCCAGCAGCTTTGGGACCATCGGCCAAGAGACCCAGTACTTC.

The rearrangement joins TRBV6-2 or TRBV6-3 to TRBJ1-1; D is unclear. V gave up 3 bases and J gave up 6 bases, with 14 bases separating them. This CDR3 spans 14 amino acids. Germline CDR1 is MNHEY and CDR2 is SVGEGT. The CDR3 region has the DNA TGTGCCAGCAGTTATAAGACTTACTTTCCTGAAGCTTTCTTT. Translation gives CASSYKTYFPEAFF.

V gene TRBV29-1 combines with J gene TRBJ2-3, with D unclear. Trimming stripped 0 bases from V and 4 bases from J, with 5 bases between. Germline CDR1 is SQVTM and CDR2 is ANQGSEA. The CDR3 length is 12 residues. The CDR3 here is CSVEDSSDTQYF. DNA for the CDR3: TGCAGCGTTGAAGACAGTTCAGATACGCAGTATTTT.

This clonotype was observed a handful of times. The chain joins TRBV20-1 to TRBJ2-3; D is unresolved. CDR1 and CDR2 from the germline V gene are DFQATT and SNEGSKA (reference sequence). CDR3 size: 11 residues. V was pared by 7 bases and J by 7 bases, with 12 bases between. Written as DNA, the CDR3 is TGCAGTGTCCCAAAAAGTTATACGCAGTATTTT. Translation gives CSVPKSYTQYF.

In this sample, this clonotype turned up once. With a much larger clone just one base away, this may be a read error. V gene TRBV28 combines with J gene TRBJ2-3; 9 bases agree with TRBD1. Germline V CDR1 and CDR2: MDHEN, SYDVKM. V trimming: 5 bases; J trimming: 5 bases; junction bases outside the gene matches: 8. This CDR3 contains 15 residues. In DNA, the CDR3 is TGTGCCAGCAGTCGACCGGGACAGGGAATAGATACGCAGTATTTT. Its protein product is CASSRPGQGIDTQYF.

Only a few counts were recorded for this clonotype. The CDR3 DNA is TGTGCCAGCAGCTTAAATCGGGGTGGAGAGACCCAGTACTTC. This gives the protein CASSLNRGGETQYF. The V call is TRBV7-2, the J call TRBJ2-5, with TRBD2 as a possible D gene (5 bases). Germline V gene sequence: CDR1 SGHTA, CDR2 FQGNSA. V lost 2 bases, J lost 4 bases, and 11 bases lay in between. This CDR3 is 14 amino acids long.

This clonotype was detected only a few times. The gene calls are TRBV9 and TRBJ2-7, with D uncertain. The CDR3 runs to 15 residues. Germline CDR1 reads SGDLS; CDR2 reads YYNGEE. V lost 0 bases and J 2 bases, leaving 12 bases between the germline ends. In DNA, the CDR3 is TGTGCCAGCAGCGTAGGCGGCAGTCCGCCCTACGAGCAGTACTTC. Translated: CASSVGGSPPYEQYF.

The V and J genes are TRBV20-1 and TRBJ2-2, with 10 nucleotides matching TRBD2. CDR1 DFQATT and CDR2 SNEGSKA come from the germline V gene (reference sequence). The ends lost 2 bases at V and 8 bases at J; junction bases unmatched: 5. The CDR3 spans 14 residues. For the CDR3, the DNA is TGCAGTGCTAGATCGGAACTAGCGGGGGGGGAGCTGTTTTTT. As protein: CSARSELAGGELFF.

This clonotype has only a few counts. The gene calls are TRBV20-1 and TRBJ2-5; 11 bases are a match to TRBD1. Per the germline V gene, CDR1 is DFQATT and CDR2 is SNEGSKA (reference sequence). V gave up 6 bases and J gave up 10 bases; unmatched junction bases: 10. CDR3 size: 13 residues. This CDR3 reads CSASIGTGGDQYF. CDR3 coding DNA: TGCAGTGCCTCCATCGGGACAGGGGGTGACCAGTACTTC.

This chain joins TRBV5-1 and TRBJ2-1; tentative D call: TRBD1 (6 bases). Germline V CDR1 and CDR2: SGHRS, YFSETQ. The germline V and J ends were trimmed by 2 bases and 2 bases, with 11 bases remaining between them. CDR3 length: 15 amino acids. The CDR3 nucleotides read TGCGCCAGCAGCTTAGGGGGTTTCGCCTACAATGAGCAGTTCTTC. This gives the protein CASSLGGFAYNEQFF. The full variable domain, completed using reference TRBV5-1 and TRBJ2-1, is KAGVTQTPRYLIKTRGQQVTLSCSPISGHRSVSWYQQTPGQGLQFLFEYFSETQRNKGNFPGRFSGRQFSNSRSEMNVSTLELGDSALYLCASSLGGFAYNEQFFGPGTRLTVL.

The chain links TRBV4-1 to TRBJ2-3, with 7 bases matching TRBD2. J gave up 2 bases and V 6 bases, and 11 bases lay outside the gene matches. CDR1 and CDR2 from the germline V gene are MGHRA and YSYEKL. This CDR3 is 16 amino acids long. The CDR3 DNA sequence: TGCGCCAGCAGACCCAATCCAAGCGGGGCCACAGATACGCAGTATTTT. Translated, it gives CASRPNPSGATDTQYF.

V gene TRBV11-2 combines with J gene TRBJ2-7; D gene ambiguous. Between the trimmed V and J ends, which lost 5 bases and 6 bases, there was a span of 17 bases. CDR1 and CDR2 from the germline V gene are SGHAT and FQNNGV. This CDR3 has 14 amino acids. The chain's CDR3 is CASSPRWVNAEQYF. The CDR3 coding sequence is TGTGCCAGCAGCCCCCGGTGGGTGAATGCCGAGCAGTACTTC.

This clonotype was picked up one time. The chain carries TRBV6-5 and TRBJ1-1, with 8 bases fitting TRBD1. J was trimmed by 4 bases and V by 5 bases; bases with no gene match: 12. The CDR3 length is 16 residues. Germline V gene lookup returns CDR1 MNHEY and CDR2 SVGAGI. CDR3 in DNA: TGTGCCAGCAGTAGACAGGGGCTGGAAACCCGCACTGAAGCTTTCTTT. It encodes CASSRQGLETRTEAFF.